This is a list of T cell receptor beta chains from one sample in a study of shared clonotypes between healthy human individuals. Profiled with immunoSEQ multiplex PCR; TCRdb holds only in-frame clones, not every one. The table lists roughly 1,000,000 clones, approximately 78% of them singletons. Sequencing was performed on memory CD4+ T cells from PBMCs. All receptors come from a man aged 18 to 30 in good health. Some clones in this sample may be carry-over from other donors' samples. The CDR3 runs from the conserved cysteine through the conserved F or W. D genes are given only for firm matches. Clone size is stated in some rows and not others, as once, few, many or a class when expanded.

D gene	V gene	clone size	J gene	CDR3 DNA	CDR3 protein
NA	TRBV5-8	NA	TRBJ2-7	TGTGCCAGCAGCTTGGGAGAGGGGCGCAAGCAGTACTTC	CASSLGEGRKQYF
TRBD2	TRBV11-2	few	TRBJ2-3	TGTGCCAGCAGCTTAGTTCGCGCGACGGGAGGGGGGCCAGATACGCAGTATTTT	CASSLVRATGGGPDTQYF
TRBD2	TRBV5-1	NA	TRBJ2-3	TGCGCCAGCAGCTTGTGGGGACTAGCGGGAGGGTCCACAGATACGCAGTATTTT	CASSLWGLAGGSTDTQYF
NA	TRBV7-3	NA	TRBJ2-2	TGTGCCAGCAGCTTAAAGGGGACGGGGGCCGGGGAGCTGTTTTTT	CASSLKGTGAGELFF
TRBD2	TRBV4-2	NA	TRBJ2-7	TGTGCCAGCAGCTCGCTCGTCGCGGGGGGGAGCTCCTACGAGCAGTACTTC	CASSSLVAGGSSYEQYF
TRBD1	TRBV15	NA	TRBJ1-2	TGTGCCACCAGCGGGGACAGAAACTATGGCTACACCTTC	CATSGDRNYGYTF
NA	TRBV11-2	NA	TRBJ1-5	TGTGCCAGCAGCTTAGGGAGGACTCAGCCCCAGCATTTT	CASSLGRTQPQHF
TRBD1	TRBV27	NA	TRBJ1-4	TGTGCCAGCAGTATCAGGGGGCACGCAACTAATGAAAAACTGTTTTTT	CASSIRGHATNEKLFF
TRBD1	TRBV4-3	once	TRBJ1-3	TGCGCCAGCAGCCGAGGGGACAGGGACTCTCTCTCTGGAAACACCATATATTTT	CASSRGDRDSLSGNTIYF
TRBD2	TRBV4-1	NA	TRBJ2-2	TGCGCCAGCAGCCAAGGGACTAGCTACAACACCGGGGAGCTGTTTTTT	CASSQGTSYNTGELFF
TRBD2	TRBV5-8	NA	TRBJ2-1	TGTGCCAGCAGCCAAGGGACTAGCAGATACAATGAGCAGTTCTTC	CASSQGTSRYNEQFF
NA	TRBV4-2	NA	TRBJ1-5	TGTGCCAGCAGCCAAGATGGGCAGGCCTATAGCAATCAGCCCCAGCATTTT	CASSQDGQAYSNQPQHF
NA	TRBV5-1	NA	TRBJ1-2	TGCGCCAGCAGCTTTGCCGTAACGAAGCTATATGGCTACACCTTC	CASSFAVTKLYGYTF
NA	TRBV27	many	TRBJ2-2	TGTGCCAGCAGCCTAAGGGGCAGGGACACCGGGGAGCTGTTTTTT	CASSLRGRDTGELFF
TRBD2	TRBV9	NA	TRBJ2-1	TGTGCCAGCAGCGTAGACATTTGGACTAGCGGGAGTGTGAGTGAGCAGTTCTTC	CASSVDIWTSGSVSEQFF
NA	TRBV30	few	TRBJ1-4	TGTGCCGCGGAACCGGGAAACTTCAATGAAAAACTGTTTTTT	CAAEPGNFNEKLFF
NA	TRBV5-4	NA	TRBJ2-3	TGTGCCAGCAGCTCCACCGGGCCGGGGGAGGATACGCAGTATTTT	CASSSTGPGEDTQYF
NA	TRBV6-1	NA	TRBJ2-2	TGTGCCAGCAGTGATGTCGGCAGGGACTACACCGGGGAGCTGTTTTTT	CASSDVGRDYTGELFF
TRBD2	TRBV15	NA	TRBJ2-5	TGTGCCACCAAAGAGGGAGGGCAAGAGACCCAGTACTTC	CATKEGGQETQYF
NA	TRBV19	NA	TRBJ1-4	TGTGCCAGTAAAGAGGGGACAACTAATGAAAAACTGTTTTTT	CASKEGTTNEKLFF
TRBD2	TRBV7-2	NA	TRBJ2-7	TGTGCCAGCAGCGTGGGAGGGGCACAGTCCTACGAGCAGTACTTC	CASSVGGAQSYEQYF
TRBD1	TRBV25-1	NA	TRBJ1-2	TGTGCCAGCAGTGAAGGCTACGGGACAGCTAAGTATGGCTACACCTTC	CASSEGYGTAKYGYTF
NA	TRBV20-1	NA	TRBJ1-2	TGCAGTGCTAAGGAGGACTATGGCTACACCTTC	CSAKEDYGYTF
NA	TRBV29-1	NA	TRBJ1-2	TGCAGCGTGGGTGGCTACACCTTC	CSVGGYTF
NA	TRBV9	NA	TRBJ2-5	TGTGCCAGCAGCGTGCGGATGGGGGAGACCCAGTACTTC	CASSVRMGETQYF
NA	TRBV30	once	TRBJ2-3	TGTGCCTGGAGTGCGACCCCTTCCGATACGCAGTATTTT	CAWSATPSDTQYF
NA	TRBV4-3	once	TRBJ1-1	TGCGCCAGCAGCCACGCGTGGGGGAAAAGCACTGAAGCTTTCTTT	CASSHAWGKSTEAFF
NA	TRBV6-1	NA	TRBJ2-5	TGTGCCAGCAGTGAAATGGCCGGCGAGACCCAGTACTTC	CASSEMAGETQYF
NA	TRBV2	NA	TRBJ1-4	TGTGCCGGCAATATGGCCCAGGGGGAAAAACTGTTTTTT	CAGNMAQGEKLFF
NA	TRBV7-8	NA	TRBJ2-7	TGTGCCAGCAGCTTAGAAGGTGACCGTACATACGAGCAGTACTTC	CASSLEGDRTYEQYF
NA	TRBV18	NA	TRBJ1-1	TGTGCCAGCTCGGATGGGTTGAACACTGAAGCTTTCTTT	CASSDGLNTEAFF
NA	TRBV11-3	NA	TRBJ2-1	TGTGCCAGCAGCTTAGGCCCGGAGGGCGAGCAGTTCTTC	CASSLGPEGEQFF
NA	TRBV7-8	NA	TRBJ1-3	TGTGCCAGCAGCTCAACAGGGCGCGGAAACACCATATATTTT	CASSSTGRGNTIYF
NA	TRBV7-9	once	TRBJ1-1	TGTGCCAGCACCAAAAGCGGAGGTACTGAAGCTTTCTTT	CASTKSGGTEAFF
NA	TRBV11-2	NA	TRBJ2-5	TGTGCCAGCAGCTTAGGTCGGGGGCGGGAGACCCAGTACTTC	CASSLGRGRETQYF
NA	TRBV7-9	many	TRBJ2-4	TGTGCCAGCAGCCACAACGCCGGGGTAGCCAAAAACATTCAGTACTTC	CASSHNAGVAKNIQYF
NA	TRBV6-1	NA	TRBJ2-4	TGTGCCAGCAGTGAAGCCGTGAATGGGTGGGCAGACTCAAGGGGCAAAAACATTCAGTACTTC	CASSEAVNGWADSRGKNIQYF
TRBD2	TRBV18	NA	TRBJ2-6	TGTGCCAGCTCACTACCGGTGGTAGCGGGTTCAGCTGGGGCCAACGTCCTGACTTTC	CASSLPVVAGSAGANVLTF
TRBD1	TRBV20-1	NA	TRBJ2-7	TGCAGTGCTGGACAGGGTTACGAGCAGTACTTC	CSAGQGYEQYF
TRBD1	TRBV28	once	TRBJ1-2	TGTGCCAGCAGGGTGGGGACAGGGGCTAACTATGGCTACACCTTC	CASRVGTGANYGYTF
NA	TRBV30	NA	TRBJ1-2	TGTGCCTCCCACAGGGAATCCTATGGCTACACCTTC	CASHRESYGYTF
NA	TRBV28	few	TRBJ1-1	TGTGCCAGCACCTCAGTGGGGACTGAAGCTTTCTTT	CASTSVGTEAFF
NA	TRBV5-6	once	TRBJ2-7	TGTGCCAGCAGCGGGACCGGGATCGACTACGAGCAGTACTTC	CASSGTGIDYEQYF
NA	TRBV5-1	NA	TRBJ1-1	TGCGCCAGCAGCCAGGACAGTGGCTTGACCCAACAAGGAGCTTTCTTT	CASSQDSGLTQQGAFF
NA	TRBV18	NA	TRBJ1-5	TGTGCCAGCTCAAACCGGGCCGCGACTGATCAGCCCCAGCATTTT	CASSNRAATDQPQHF
NA	TRBV15	NA	TRBJ2-1	TGTGCCATTAGGAAAGGGGTAGGGGCCTACAATGAGCAGTTCTTC	CAIRKGVGAYNEQFF
NA	TRBV7-8	NA	TRBJ2-6	TGTGCCATCCGCCCATTCCCCTCCTCTGGGGCCAACGTCCTGACTTTC	CAIRPFPSSGANVLTF
TRBD1	TRBV28	few	TRBJ1-1	TGTGCCAGCAGTTTACTCGGGACAGGGGGCGACACTGAAGCTTTCTTT	CASSLLGTGGDTEAFF
NA	TRBV4-1	NA	TRBJ2-5	TGCGCCAGCAGCCAAGTTAAGGAGACCCAGTACTTC	CASSQVKETQYF
TRBD2	TRBV28	NA	TRBJ2-3	TGTGCCAGCAGGCCCGGCGCGGGGGTCATCGACACAGATACGCAGTATTTT	CASRPGAGVIDTDTQYF
TRBD1	TRBV5-4	NA	TRBJ1-2	TGTGCCAGCAGTCCTAGACAGGGTGCTAACTATGGCTACACCTTC	CASSPRQGANYGYTF
NA	TRBV4-2	NA	TRBJ2-2	TGTGCCAGCAGCTCGTCAGGGTCGAACACCGGGGAGCTGTTTTTT	CASSSSGSNTGELFF
NA	TRBV28	NA	TRBJ2-7	TGTGCCAGCAGGAGACGAACAGGGATGCGCGAGCAGTACTTC	CASRRRTGMREQYF
NA	TRBV25-1	few	TRBJ2-1	TGTGCCAGCAGCCCTCGCGGCGGCCTCTACAATGAGCAGTTCTTC	CASSPRGGLYNEQFF
NA	TRBV5-1	NA	TRBJ1-2	TGCGCCAGCAGCTTGGACCTCGGGCCAGGGAGTGGCTACACCTTC	CASSLDLGPGSGYTF
NA	TRBV7-5	NA	TRBJ2-7	TGTGCCAGAAGTCCAGAACTCCGGTACGAGCAGTACTTC	CARSPELRYEQYF
TRBD1	TRBV28	NA	TRBJ1-2	TGTGCCAGCAACCTCATGACTCCCACAGGGGCCCACACCTTC	CASNLMTPTGAHTF
NA	TRBV2	NA	TRBJ1-1	TGTGCCAGCAGTGGGGTGTTAAGGGACACTGAAGCTTTCTTT	CASSGVLRDTEAFF
NA	TRBV21-1	NA	TRBJ1-5	TGTGCCAGCAGCAAAGAAGAGGGCAGGGAACTAAACAATCAGCCCCAGCATTTT	CASSKEEGRELNNQPQHF